This T cell receptor (beta chain) comes out of a study of blood T cells in healthy people across ages. This clonotype was observed a handful of times. Primers used in a second PCR of about 7 to 12 cycles were a sample-barcoded 5' primer and a J-beta primer mix. TCRdb re-derived calls from the 5' RACE reads in MiXCR, one entry per CDR3 protein. The table has roughly 1.5 million distinct CDR3 sequences, roughly 43% seen once. The sequence was obtained from a woman younger than 30 in good health. Material: blood.

The CDR3 spells CASSYSGLAGGSQETQYF. CDR3 sequence (DNA): TGTGCCAGCAGTTACTCGGGGTTAGCGGGAGGCTCTCAAGAGACCCAGTACTTC. This chain links TRBV6-5 with TRBJ2-5, with 10 nucleotides matching TRBD2. In germline, CDR1 is MNHEY, CDR2 SVGAGI. CDR3 length equals 18 residues. Germline trimming cut 0 bases from V and 2 bases from J; bases unmatched to any gene: 9.